These 10 T cell receptor beta chains originate from one sample sequenced in a study of PD-1 blockade in classical Hodgkin lymphoma. The protocol was immunoSEQ multiplex PCR, while the TCRdb copy is restricted to in-frame clones and leaves out a portion. The repertoire holds tens of thousands of clones, with over 70% as singletons. The time point denotes: cycle 4 day 1 (C4D1), after less than 7 weeks of nivolumab. No patient escaped relapse after autologous stem cell transplantation, and brentuximab vedotin exposure varied. Material: peripheral blood mononuclear cells (PBMCs), obtained before the fourth cycle of nivolumab. All receptors come from a human donor with classical Hodgkin lymphoma.

V usage is TRBV9 and J usage is TRBJ1-3; D might be TRBD1 (6 bases). V was trimmed by 0 bases and J by 1 base, leaving 11 bases between them. From germline, CDR1 is SGDLS and CDR2 YYNGEE. This CDR3 is 16 amino acids long. CDR3 loop: CASSVGRGGSGNTIYF. CDR3 in DNA: TGTGCCAGCAGCGTAGGGAGAGGGGGGTCTGGAAACACCATATATTTT.

The V and J genes are TRBV4-1 and TRBJ2-3; the D is unclear. This CDR3 is built from 17 residues. V was clipped by 5 bases and J by 2 bases, with 20 bases between them. Germline V gene lookup returns CDR1 MGHRA and CDR2 YSYEKL. This CDR3 is CASSEANFQNPTDTQYF. CDR3 DNA: TGCGCCAGCAGCGAAGCCAATTTTCAGAATCCCACAGATACGCAGTATTTT.

CDR3 sequence (DNA): TGTGCCAGCAGCCAAGATCTAACCCGGACAGGCTTGTCTTTCTTT. Encoded protein: CASSQDLTRTGLSFF. V is TRBV4-2 and J is TRBJ1-1; 7 bases are a match to TRBD1. J was trimmed by 12 bases and V by 0 bases; bases with no gene match: 13. The CDR3 totals 15 residues. The germline V gene has CDR1 LGHNA and CDR2 YNFKEQ.

The rearrangement joins TRBV7-9 to TRBJ2-7; D ambiguous. This CDR3 has 11 amino acids. Germline V gene data show CDR1 as SEHNR and CDR2 as FQNEAQ (reference sequence). V lost 5 bases and J lost 5, with 7 bases in between. The CDR3 bases are TGTGCCAGCAGCCGGGCGCACGAGCAGTACTTC. Translated: CASSRAHEQYF.

The CDR3 DNA reads TGTGCCAGCAACGACGGCTCCTACGAGCAGTACTTC. Protein: CASNDGSYEQYF. V gene TRBV27 combines with J gene TRBJ2-7; D uncertain. Germline V CDR1 and CDR2: MNHEY, SMNVEV (reference sequence). V was clipped by 7 bases and J by 0 bases, with 7 bases between them. This CDR3 has 12 amino acids.

This sequence joins TRBV7-2 and TRBJ2-7; no firm D call. This CDR3 comprises 13 residues. Per germline, CDR1 SGHTA and CDR2 FQGNSA. V gave up 5 bases and J gave up 3 bases, with 11 bases separating them. CDR3 DNA: TGTGCCAGCAGCGGCAATAGTTTCTACGAGCAGTACTTC. Translating it yields CASSGNSFYEQYF.

This chain connects TRBV19 to TRBJ2-5; D gene unclear. The CDR3 totals 16 residues. Germline CDR1 reads LNHDA; CDR2 reads SQIVND (reference sequence). The V end was cut by 3 bases, the J end by 0 bases, with 14 bases between. The CDR3 region is CASSMTGRPDQETQYF. CDR3 in DNA: TGTGCCAGTAGTATGACCGGTCGGCCAGACCAAGAGACCCAGTACTTC.

This clone occurred once. The chain recombines TRBV5-4 with TRBJ2-3, with TRBD2 matching 10 bases. This CDR3 is built from 18 residues. V was clipped by 1 base and J by 5 bases; unmatched bases: 13. Per the germline V gene, CDR1 is SGHNT and CDR2 is YYREEE (reference sequence). The CDR3 DNA is TGTGCCAGCAGCTTGTCCTTCTTAGCGGGAGGCGGTAAAGATACGCAGTATTTT. Residues: CASSLSFLAGGGKDTQYF. Filled out from reference TRBV5-4 and TRBJ2-3, the complete variable domain reads ETGVTQSPTHLIKTRGQQVTLRCSSQSGHNTVSWYQQALGQGPQFIFQYYREEENGRGNFPPRFSGLQFPNYSSELNVNALELDDSALYLCASSLSFLAGGGKDTQYFGPGTRLTVL.

The chain combines TRBV7-9 with TRBJ1-2; D may be TRBD1 (5 bases). The CDR3 has 14 amino acids. Trimming stripped 8 bases from V and 12 bases from J, with 25 bases between. Germline values: CDR1 SEHNR, CDR2 FQNEAQ (reference sequence). The DNA for the CDR3 is TGTGCCAGCTCAGATCAACCAGGGCGCAGGGAGAACACCTTC. Its protein product is CASSDQPGRRENTF.

The chain carries TRBV7-9 and TRBJ2-7, with TRBD1 matching over 7 bases. The V gene's germline CDR1 is SEHNR and CDR2 FQNEAQ (reference sequence). After removal of 8 bases from V and 2 bases from J, the junction contained 6 bases not matched to a gene. The CDR3 length is 13 residues. CDR3 nucleotide sequence: TGTGCCAGCGCTGGACAGGCTACCTACGAGCAGTACTTC. Its protein product is CASAGQATYEQYF.